This TCR beta chain was documented in a study of regulatory T cells in long-lasting Graves disease. Background on the study: Treatment with antithyroid drugs for over 5 years, together with positive TSH receptor antibodies, meant persistent Graves' disease. Study findings and constraints: Gene preferences differed: TRBV28, TRBJ1-2, TRBJ2-5 in persistent cases. Accuracy could have been hurt by small sample size.

Time point specified: persistent/refractory GD, antithyroid drugs over 5 years with positive TRAb. The TCR library was made from RNA that had been extracted from PBMCs in TRIzol. Trimming at V came to 3 bases and at J to 7 bases, leaving 8 bases not matched to a gene. The germline V gene encodes CDR1 DFQATT and CDR2 SNEGSKA (reference sequence). CDR3 length: 15 amino acids. Arm-PCR of CDR3 regions and iRepertoire HTBI primers were used to build TCR beta libraries. Authors' methods: Identified segments across samples numbered fewer than 80 TRBV and 14 to 15 TRBJ. One entry per CDR3 protein, called by TCRdb with MiXCR from the multiplex PCR reads. The V and J calls were not made by the authors but by TCRdb's processing. This table holds hundreds of thousands of distinct CDR3 sequences, roughly 20% found once. Turning to this clonotype: As yet, its antigen is unknown.

The specimen was peripheral blood mononuclear cells (PBMCs), collected when the disease was refractory, from a patient treated with antithyroid drugs. The V call is TRBV20-1, the J call TRBJ1-3; 11 bases agree with TRBD1. The receptor's source is a female donor with Graves disease. The DNA for the CDR3 is TGCAGTGCTAGGTTTGGACAGGGGGCTACGAACACCATATATTTT. Translated: CSARFGQGATNTIYF.